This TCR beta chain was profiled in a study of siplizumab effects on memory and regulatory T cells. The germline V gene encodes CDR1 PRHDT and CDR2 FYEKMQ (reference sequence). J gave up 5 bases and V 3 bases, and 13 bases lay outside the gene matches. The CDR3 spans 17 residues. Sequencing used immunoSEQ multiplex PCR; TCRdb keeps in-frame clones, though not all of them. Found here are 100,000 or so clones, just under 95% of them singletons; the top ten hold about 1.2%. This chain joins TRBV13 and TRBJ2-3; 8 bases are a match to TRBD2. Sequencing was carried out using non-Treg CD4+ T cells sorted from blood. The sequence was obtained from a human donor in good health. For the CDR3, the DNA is TGTGCCAGCAGCTTTCCCGGGTGGGCGGGAGGTCTAGATACGCAGTATTTT. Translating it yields CASSFPGWAGGLDTQYF.